This T cell receptor (beta chain) was profiled in a study of cytomegalovirus exposure and HLA in healthy donors (dated by TCRdb to about 2017). Looking at the study overall: In an earlier analysis of about 560 of the donors, approximately 260 Gb of sequence data and 90 million to 120 million unique TCR beta sequences from roughly 200 million T cells were reported. An early release covering roughly 640 HLA-typed donors comprised 250 to 350 gigabases of sequencing data and some 79 million unique TCR sequences. Of the approximately 400 genotyped donors, roughly 76% were placed in the genetic ancestry cluster associated with self-reported Caucasian donors. The study aimed to test whether cataloging public T cell receptors could reveal signatures of past pathogen exposure. The T cell repertoires of some 670 subjects were profiled by immunosequencing and related to cytomegalovirus serostatus. Along with the roughly 700-subject first cohort, a separate validation cohort of more than 90 different subjects was used. To predict cytomegalovirus infection status, the study brought together high-throughput TCR immunosequencing, statistical association of individual TCRs with disease status, and machine learning. A later analysis re-examined previously published TCR beta repertoires from just over 650 donors and added high-resolution HLA genotyping to investigate patterns of TCR occurrence. The later analysis used no new phenotypic data to find candidate immune exposures, relying instead on TCR beta sequences and their occurrence across donors. To decide whether each TCR beta V gene segment behaved as functional or pseudogenic, an earlier analysis of over 500 of the donors relied on high-throughput TCR beta sequencing. Donor age, sex, ethnicity and CMV serostatus were collected together with the repertoire data. Genome-wide SNP genotypes for about 65% of the 666 donors were used in a later genetic analysis, which treated that subset as a discovery cohort. All discovery cohort repertoires had been generated on a single sequencing platform. HLA typing included class I and class II loci at four-digit resolution. Typing coverage differed by locus: A, B, C, DRB1 and DQB1 were typed in about 629-640 donors, DQA1 in about 550, DPA1 in around 610, and DPB1 in roughly 450. Roughly five DR-DQ haplotypes were handled as single units for association and clustering because linkage in the cohort was strong. Across approximately 400 genotyped donors of the cohort, an average of approximately 200,000 unique TCR beta nucleotide sequences per donor were sequenced, and approximately 17% of those sequences were non-productive.

To note about this clone: This clone's antigen is unknown. The sample holds no much larger clone one base away, and base qualities are not on file.

On the study overall, not on this receptor specifically: The 87-base-pair reads could not distinguish some IMGT-functional V segments, including TRBV6-2 and TRBV6-3, so those segments were excluded. A further reported finding was that TCR beta sequences accurately predicted the HLA-A and HLA-B alleles for most subjects in the first cohort. Because HLA typing was unavailable for some donors at each locus, only the typed subset was used in association tests. In a later genetic analysis, a missense DCLRE1C variant was associated with V-gene and J-gene trimming of TCR beta chains, and the association was replicated in an independent cohort. According to a later analysis, most CMV-associated TCR beta chains appeared to be HLA-restricted, and the HLA associations seemed to be driven largely by CMV exposure. A total of about 180 TCR beta chains were listed by the study as associated with cytomegalovirus. The classifier was reported to diagnose cytomegalovirus status with high specificity and sensitivity in both the original and validation cohorts. A few of the identified cytomegalovirus-associated TCR beta chains were confirmed in vitro to be specific for cytomegalovirus antigens. In a later analysis, TCR association rates were found to vary across HLA loci, with the most associated TCRs seen for DRB1 alleles and the fewest for HLA-C alleles. The cohort was sequenced for TCR beta chains only, and without alpha or paired-chain data the features that could be detected were limited. The authors suggested that the approach could potentially be generalized to other disease states and immunological phenotypes. Sequencing depth was assumed to be roughly uniform across donors in the presence/absence analyses, though that assumption may not hold. Most TCR sequences were observed very rarely across donors, whereas some public TCRs were present in many individuals. In a later analysis, HLA-associated TCR beta chains were found to be more clonally expanded and to have lower generation probabilities than equally common non-associated chains. Assigning TCR associations to individual alleles was difficult when HLA alleles, especially DR and DQ, strongly co-occurred. Linkage disequilibrium might explain the correlated functional status among segregating V segments, but an unknown experimental factor could not be excluded. According to a later genetic analysis, donors in an Asian-associated ancestry cluster had fewer N-insertions in productive TCRs than the approximately 630-donor mean. The earlier analysis of 587 of the donors excluded around 17 rarely observed V segments, including chromosome 9 orphons, because counts were too low. In a later analysis, 15,000 to 20,000 TCR beta sequences were associated with specific HLA alleles at a false discovery rate of 0.05. Several of the top co-occurrence clusters appeared to be linked to parvovirus B19, influenza, CMV and Epstein-Barr virus, according to a later analysis. In an earlier analysis of some 550 of the donors, most TCR beta V segments were observed in productive rearrangements about 87% or about 30% of the time, broadly matching IMGT annotations. A cluster of highly shared sequence variants was judged likely to represent a technical artifact of the sequencing pipeline. For the cohort, immune exposure information was limited to CMV serostatus.

Library preparation was by the immunoSEQ multiplex PCR assay. For the multiplex PCR, a mixture combining 60 forward primers for TCR Vbeta segments and 13 reverse primers for TCR Jbeta segments was used. The CDR3 region of rearranged TCR beta genes was amplified from genomic DNA by a multiplex PCR assay. The Illumina HiSeq System was used to sequence the amplified TCR beta libraries as 87-base-pair reads. In the authors' own workflow: A later analysis tallied 80 million to 95 million unique TCR beta chains across the approximately 670 repertoires, and approximately 11 million of those chains were shared by two or more donors. To remove PCR and sequencing errors, raw reads were error-corrected and collapsed into unique sequences using a nearest-neighbor algorithm that merged closely related sequences. To assign V, D and J gene segments, CDR3 sequences were aligned to IMGT reference sequences. For a sequence to be retained, at least a six-nucleotide match to both a V gene segment and a J gene segment was required. Rearrangements were classified as productive when the CDR3 lacked stop codons and remained in frame with V and J, and all other rearrangements were classified as non-productive. CDR3 was defined according to IMGT convention as the region running from the second conserved V-encoded cysteine to the conserved J-encoded phenylalanine. The earlier analysis of 450 to 750 of the donors excluded any sequence lacking an unambiguous match to a single V gene segment. An earlier analysis of roughly 590 of the donors called V segments functional above 56.7% productive rearrangements and segregating when the between-donor standard deviation exceeded 5%. To diagnose cytomegalovirus status from the catalog of TCR beta chain sequences, a statistical classification framework was built. V and J gene assignment, in a later analysis, came from comparing TCR nucleotide sequences with IMGT/GENE-DB human TR gene sequences. The TCRdist pipeline was used in a later analysis to assign CDR3 sequences and most-parsimonious VDJ recombination scenarios. In a later analysis, each TCR beta chain was defined by its CDR3 amino acid sequence together with its V-gene family, and reads without a unique V-gene family were excluded. To address suspected cross-contamination and a sequencing artifact, a later analysis removed over 500 highly shared, low-generation-probability nucleotide sequences. For each public chain, a later analysis derived a clonal expansion index from normalized ranks of inferred template counts within each repertoire. In a later analysis, generation probabilities were computed using a VDJ recombination model fitted to out-of-frame rearrangements, and the results were checked against IGoR. Hypergeometric tests were used in a later analysis to score TCR-TCR, TCR-HLA and TCR-CMV co-occurrence, with a repertoire-size bias correction applied to the TCR pairs. False discovery rates were estimated in a later analysis by permuting HLA or CMV assignments 20 times. A later analysis grouped co-occurring TCRs with DBSCAN, adding TCRdist sequence similarity when clustering within HLA-allele-positive subsets. Repertoires with fewer than 30,000 or more than 120,000 public chains were left out of co-occurrence clustering, as were a few repertoires with anomalous nucleotide sharing. TCRdb re-hosts the immuneACCESS table, in-frame sequences only. Its copies lack some clones; in the studies checked, an unresolved V gene accounts for under half of them, and the cause for the rest is not known. V and J calls and clone size come straight from that table; D and trimming were deduced from the DNA. The sample table contains 150,000 or so clones; only one count was recorded for approximately 80% of them. Around 2.2% of the sample comes from the top ten.

The cohort consisted of 600 to 750 healthy bone marrow donors. Cohort members were all nominally healthy when sampled, although unrecorded immune exposures were likely present. The donor was CMV seropositive and belonged to the group of some 290 seropositive cohort members. A peripheral blood sample was provided by each donor, and peripheral blood mononuclear cells were used for TCR beta sequencing. The Qiagen DNeasy Blood Extraction Kit was used to extract genomic DNA from the blood cell samples. Trimming removed 3 bases from V and 4 bases from J; the gene matches leave 8 bases unexplained. Spanning cysteine to phenylalanine, the CDR3 consists of 15 amino acids. The only DNA kept is the CDR3, 45 bases in frame from the first base. CDR1 LNHDA and CDR2 SQIVND were looked up in the germline V gene (reference sequence).

This TCR derives from a man aged 50 to 60 in good health and CMV-seropositive. The chain couples TRBV19 to TRBJ1-2; TRBD1 lines up with 7 middle nucleotides. The source material was PBMCs. The CDR3 region reads CASSMGQLTLYGYTF. At the DNA level, the sequence is TGTGCCAGTAGTATGGGACAGCTCACTCTCTATGGCTACACCTTC.